This T cell receptor beta chain stems from a study of blood T cells in healthy people across ages (dated by TCRdb to the mid-2010s). For the wider study: In model experiments, template switching captured about one uniquely barcoded TCR beta cDNA molecule for every two T cells. To avoid experimental bias, donors of different ages were distributed randomly across sequencing lanes. The donors were divided into four age groups: young (average around 17 years), middle-aged (about 40), aged (approximately 62) and long-lived (roughly 86). Using the same blood draw, the study looked at two additional independent replicas of 1 million unique cDNA reads for two donors, one aged 18 to 29 and the other aged 80 or older. The study measured age-related changes in TCR beta repertoire diversity using deep sequencing normalized with unique cDNA molecular identifiers.

The library came from 5' RACE. This sample was sequenced with an Illumina HiSeq 2500. A second roughly 6 to 11 cycle PCR used a sample-barcoded 5' primer and a J-beta primer mix. A unique molecular identifier was introduced onto each TCR beta cDNA molecule by a template-switch 5' adaptor carrying 12 random nucleotides. Each sample yielded at least 2.5 million CDR3-containing paired-end reads. First-strand cDNA synthesis was performed from all RNA using the Mint cDNA synthesis kit, with priming by a TRBC-specific oligonucleotide. After uracil-DNA glycosylase treatment, a first 18-cycle PCR used universal primers M1SS and BC2_uni_R on all cDNA. In the authors' own workflow: For normalization, 1 million high-quality reads were randomly selected from each sample, with every read carrying a distinct molecular identifier. Reads with shared molecular identifiers were discarded instead of being binned into consensus sequences. MiTCR, with a Q25 quality threshold and the strictest error-elimination algorithm, was used for CDR3 identification, clonotype clustering and error correction. A nonparametric unseen species model with Euler transformation was used to estimate a lower bound on total TCR beta diversity. TCRdb redid the processing of the public reads, applying fastp at Q25 and MiXCR, and retained in-frame beta chains. Each entry is one CDR3 protein sequence, shown with its most common DNA and genes. For this entry, the V and J calls and clone size follow TCRdb and not the study's own pipeline. Across this sample there are about 640,000 distinct CDR3 sequences, with roughly 53% seen only once. About two fifths of the sample belongs to the ten largest clones.

What the authors observed across the whole study: As age increased, observed TCR beta diversity per million T cells dropped in a roughly linear way, and a significant reduction was already evident by age approximately 40. Compared with the aged group, more naive CD4+ T cells, fewer expanded clones and increased TCR diversity were shown by the long-lived group, suggesting age selection. Because donor CMV infection status was unknown, age-related changes in expanded clonotypes were potentially confounded. Since profiling was done on bulk unsorted PBMCs, naive and antigen-experienced compartments could not be conclusively compared. Estimates of total diversity based on one million sequenced T cells were considered lower bounds and underestimates. Observed TCR beta diversity correlated strongly with the percentage of naive T cells measured by flow cytometry.

The donors were under 40 Caucasian individuals from Russia, aged roughly 6 to 100 years, who were systemically healthy. Each donor gave around 9 milliliters of peripheral blood, collected into EDTA-treated Vacutainer tubes. Ficoll-Paque density-gradient centrifugation was used to isolate PBMCs, with at least 6.5 million per sample. Trizol reagent was used to extract total RNA from the PBMCs, yielding at least 5.5 micrograms per sample. For every donor, flow cytometry on a PBMC aliquot measured the percentage of naive CD45RAhigh/CD27high T cells. Remarks on this clonotype: Its antigen is unknown. The input lacks base qualities; no much larger clone sits a single base away.

The CDR3 contains 15 residues, cysteine and phenylalanine counted. Here the CDR3 DNA is all that survives: 45 bases in frame from base 1. The junction shows trimming of 4 bases on V and 5 bases on J, plus 17 bases between the germline ends. The CDR1 and CDR2 encoded by the germline V gene are SGHRS and YFSETQ. This TCR came from a man between 60 and 70 years old in good health. This chain joins TRBV5-1 to TRBJ2-3, and TRBD1 may be the D gene, going by 6 matching bases. The sequenced sample was blood. CDR3 region: CASSPMGAIQDTQYF. The nucleotides read TGCGCCAGCAGCCCGATGGGGGCGATCCAAGATACGCAGTATTTT.